This T cell receptor beta chain was found in a study of beta chain features in type 1 diabetes. Study-wide results and limits: Moderate but significant shortening of TCRB CDR3s was recorded in all four CD4+ subsets from Type 1 diabetes patients. TCRB repertoires of naive, central memory and Treg cells appeared more similar among patients than among healthy donors.

On this clone itself: Its antigen is still unknown.

What was sequenced were expressed TCRB transcripts, since all of the isolated RNA had been reverse transcribed. Only in-frame clones appear in the TCRdb table, and some are missing; sequencing was by immunoSEQ multiplex PCR. The sample has approximately 170,000 clones, 7% to 9% seen once. CDR3 length: 18 amino acids. Trimming took 3 bases from V and 7 from J, leaving 26 bases between them. Germline V gene sequence: CDR1 SGDLS, CDR2 YYNGEE. This sequence joins TRBV9 and TRBJ2-1, with D tentatively TRBD1 (5 bases). Sequencing was carried out using central memory CD4+ T cells from blood. The source is a man between 18 and 35 years old with type 1 diabetes. This CDR3 is CASSAGSDGQVLGNEQFF. Written as DNA, the CDR3 is TGTGCCAGCAGCGCTGGGTCCGATGGACAAGTTTTAGGAAATGAGCAGTTCTTC.